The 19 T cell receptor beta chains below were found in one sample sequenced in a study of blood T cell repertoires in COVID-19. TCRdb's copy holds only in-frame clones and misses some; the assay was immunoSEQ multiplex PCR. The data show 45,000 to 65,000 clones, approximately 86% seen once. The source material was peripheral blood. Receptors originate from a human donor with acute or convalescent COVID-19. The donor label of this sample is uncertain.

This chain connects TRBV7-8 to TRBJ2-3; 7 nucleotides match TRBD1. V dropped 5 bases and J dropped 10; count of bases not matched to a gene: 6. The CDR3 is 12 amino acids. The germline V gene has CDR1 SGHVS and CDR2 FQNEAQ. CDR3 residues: CASSPRTGAQYF. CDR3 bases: TGTGCCAGCAGCCCACGGACAGGTGCGCAGTATTTT.

Written as DNA, the CDR3 is TGTGCCAGCAGCCAAATGACAGGGGGATCTTGGCGAGAGACCCAGTACTTC. It codes for CASSQMTGGSWRETQYF. The chain has TRBV3-1 (or the pseudogene TRBV3-2) and TRBJ2-5, with TRBD1 matching 9 bases. CDR1 is LGHDT, CDR2 YNNKEL, per germline (reference sequence). Unmatched junction bases numbered 11, after V lost 2 bases and J lost 4 bases. The CDR3 runs to 17 residues.

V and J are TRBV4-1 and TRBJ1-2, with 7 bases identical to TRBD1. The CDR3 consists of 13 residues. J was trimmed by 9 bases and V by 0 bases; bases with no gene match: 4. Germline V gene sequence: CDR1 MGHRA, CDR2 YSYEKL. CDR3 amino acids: CASSQDRTGRYTF. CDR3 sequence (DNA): TGCGCCAGCAGCCAAGATCGGACAGGCCGCTACACCTTC.

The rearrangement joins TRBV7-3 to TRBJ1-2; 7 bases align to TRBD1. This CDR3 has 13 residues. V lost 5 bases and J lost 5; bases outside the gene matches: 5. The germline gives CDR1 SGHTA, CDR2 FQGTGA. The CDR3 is CASSPMTGYGYTF. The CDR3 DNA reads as TGTGCCAGCAGCCCCATGACAGGGTATGGCTACACCTTC.

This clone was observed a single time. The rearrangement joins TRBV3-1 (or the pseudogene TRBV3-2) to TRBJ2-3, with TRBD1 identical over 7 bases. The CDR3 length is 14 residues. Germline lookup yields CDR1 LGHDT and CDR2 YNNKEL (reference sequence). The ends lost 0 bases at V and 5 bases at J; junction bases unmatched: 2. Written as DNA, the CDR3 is TGTGCCAGCAGCCAAGACGACAGGGAAGATACGCAGTATTTT. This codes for CASSQDDREDTQYF.

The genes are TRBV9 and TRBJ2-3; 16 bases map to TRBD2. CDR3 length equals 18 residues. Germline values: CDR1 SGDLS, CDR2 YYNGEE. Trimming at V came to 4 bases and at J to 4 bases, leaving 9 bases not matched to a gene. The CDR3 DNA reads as TGTGCCAGCAGCCCCGTGGGACTAGCGGGGGGGCTTCCAGATACGCAGTATTTT. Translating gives CASSPVGLAGGLPDTQYF.

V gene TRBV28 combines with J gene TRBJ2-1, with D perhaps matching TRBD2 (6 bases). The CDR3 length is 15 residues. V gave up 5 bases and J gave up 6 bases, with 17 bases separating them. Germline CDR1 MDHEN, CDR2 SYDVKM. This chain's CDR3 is CASSLSGYLSNEQFF. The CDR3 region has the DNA TGTGCCAGCAGTCTTAGCGGATACCTCTCCAATGAGCAGTTCTTC.

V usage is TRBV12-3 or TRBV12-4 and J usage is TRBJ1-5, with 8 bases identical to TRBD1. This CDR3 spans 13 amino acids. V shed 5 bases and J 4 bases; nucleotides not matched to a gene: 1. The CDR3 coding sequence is TGTGCCAGCAGTCGACAGGGGAATCAGCCCCAGCATTTT. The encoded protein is CASSRQGNQPQHF.

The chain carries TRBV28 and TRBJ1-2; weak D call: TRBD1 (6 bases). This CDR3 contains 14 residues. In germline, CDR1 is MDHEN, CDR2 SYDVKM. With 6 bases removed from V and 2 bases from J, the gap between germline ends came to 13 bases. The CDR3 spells CASSGGGWNYGYTF. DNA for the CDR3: TGTGCCAGCAGCGGGGGGGGCTGGAACTATGGCTACACCTTC.

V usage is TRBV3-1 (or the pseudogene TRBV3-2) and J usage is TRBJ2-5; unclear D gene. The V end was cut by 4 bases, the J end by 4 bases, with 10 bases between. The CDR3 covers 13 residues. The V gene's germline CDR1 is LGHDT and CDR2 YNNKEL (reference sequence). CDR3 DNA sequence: TGTGCCAGCAGCCCTCCCGGGTCAGAGACCCAGTACTTC. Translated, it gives CASSPPGSETQYF.

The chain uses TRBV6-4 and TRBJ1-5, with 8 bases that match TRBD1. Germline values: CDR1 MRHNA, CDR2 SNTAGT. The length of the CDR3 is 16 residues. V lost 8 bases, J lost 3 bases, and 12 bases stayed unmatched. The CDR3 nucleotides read TGTGCCAGCGGTGGGGCAGGGGGCGAAACCAATCAGCCCCAGCATTTT. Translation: CASGGAGGETNQPQHF.

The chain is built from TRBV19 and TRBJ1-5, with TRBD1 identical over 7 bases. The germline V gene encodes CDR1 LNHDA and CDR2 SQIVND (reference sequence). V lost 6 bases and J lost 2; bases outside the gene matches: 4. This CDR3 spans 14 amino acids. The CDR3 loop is CASRATGGNQPQHF. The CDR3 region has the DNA TGTGCCAGTAGGGCCACAGGGGGCAATCAGCCCCAGCATTTT.

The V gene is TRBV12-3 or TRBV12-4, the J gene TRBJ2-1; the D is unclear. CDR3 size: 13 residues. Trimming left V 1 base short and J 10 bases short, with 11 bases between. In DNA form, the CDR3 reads TGTGCCAGCAGTTTAGGAGGCCAGTTAGAGCAGTTCTTC. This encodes CASSLGGQLEQFF.

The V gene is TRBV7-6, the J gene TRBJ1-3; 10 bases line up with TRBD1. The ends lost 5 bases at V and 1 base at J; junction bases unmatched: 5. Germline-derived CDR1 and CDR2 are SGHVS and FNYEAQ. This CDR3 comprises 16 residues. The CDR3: CASSPRTGGSGNTIYF. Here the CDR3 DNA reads TGTGCCAGCAGCCCGAGGACAGGGGGATCTGGAAACACCATATATTTT.

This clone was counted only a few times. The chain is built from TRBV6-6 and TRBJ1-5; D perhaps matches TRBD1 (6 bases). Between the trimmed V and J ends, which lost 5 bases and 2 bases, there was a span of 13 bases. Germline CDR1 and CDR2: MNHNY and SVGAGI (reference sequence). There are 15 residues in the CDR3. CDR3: CASSRAGVGNQPQHF. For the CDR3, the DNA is TGTGCCAGCAGTCGTGCAGGGGTCGGCAATCAGCCCCAGCATTTT.

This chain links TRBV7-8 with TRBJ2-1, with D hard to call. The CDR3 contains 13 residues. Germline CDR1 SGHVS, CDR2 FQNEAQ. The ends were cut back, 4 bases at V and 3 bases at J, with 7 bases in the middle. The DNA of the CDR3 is TGTGCCAGCAGCTCCGAGCGCTACAATGAGCAGTTCTTC. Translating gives CASSSERYNEQFF.

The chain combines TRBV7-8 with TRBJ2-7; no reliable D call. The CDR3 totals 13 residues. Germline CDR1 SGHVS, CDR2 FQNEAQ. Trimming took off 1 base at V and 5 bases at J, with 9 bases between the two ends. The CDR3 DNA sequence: TGTGCCAGCAGCTTAGGATTAGAGAACGAGCAGTACTTC. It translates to CASSLGLENEQYF.

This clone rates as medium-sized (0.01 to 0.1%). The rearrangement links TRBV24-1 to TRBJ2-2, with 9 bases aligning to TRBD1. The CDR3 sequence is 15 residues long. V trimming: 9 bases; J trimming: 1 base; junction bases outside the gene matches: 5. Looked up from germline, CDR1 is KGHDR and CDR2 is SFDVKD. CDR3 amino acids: CATQKGQGNTGELFF. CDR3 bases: TGTGCCACCCAGAAGGGACAGGGGAACACCGGGGAGCTGTTTTTT.

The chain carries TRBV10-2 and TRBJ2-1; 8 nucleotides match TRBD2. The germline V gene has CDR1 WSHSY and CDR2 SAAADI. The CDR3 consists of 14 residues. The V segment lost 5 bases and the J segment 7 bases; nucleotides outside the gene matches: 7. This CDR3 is CASSTSGTRNEQFF. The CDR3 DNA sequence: TGCGCCAGCAGTACCTCCGGGACTAGAAATGAGCAGTTCTTC.